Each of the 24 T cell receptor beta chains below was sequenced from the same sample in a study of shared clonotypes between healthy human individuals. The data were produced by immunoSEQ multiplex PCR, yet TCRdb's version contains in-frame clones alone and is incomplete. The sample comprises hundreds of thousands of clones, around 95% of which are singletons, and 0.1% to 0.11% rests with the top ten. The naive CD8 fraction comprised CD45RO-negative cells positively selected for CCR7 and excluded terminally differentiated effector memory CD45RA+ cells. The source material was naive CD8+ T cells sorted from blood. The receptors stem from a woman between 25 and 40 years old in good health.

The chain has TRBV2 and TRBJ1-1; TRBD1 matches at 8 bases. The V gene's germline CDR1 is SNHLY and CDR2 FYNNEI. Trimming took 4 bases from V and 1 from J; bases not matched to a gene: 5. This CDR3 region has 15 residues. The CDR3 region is CASSGGDRRNTEAFF. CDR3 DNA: TGTGCCAGCAGTGGTGGGGACAGGAGGAACACTGAAGCTTTCTTT. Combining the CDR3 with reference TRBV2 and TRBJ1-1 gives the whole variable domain EPEVTQTPSHQVTQMGQEVILRCVPISNHLYFYWYRQILGQKVEFLVSFYNNEISEKSEIFDDQFSVERPDGSNFTLKIRSTKLEDSAMYFCASSGGDRRNTEAFFGQGTRLTVV.

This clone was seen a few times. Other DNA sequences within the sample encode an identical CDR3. The CDR3 nucleotides read TGTGCCAGCAGCGTAGGGGGGAACACCGGGGAGCTGTTTTTT. It encodes CASSVGGNTGELFF. The chain carries TRBV9 and TRBJ2-2, with no clear D. This CDR3 is 14 amino acids long. V lost 0 bases to trimming and J lost 1 base, with 4 bases between them. CDR1 and CDR2 (germline): SGDLS, YYNGEE.

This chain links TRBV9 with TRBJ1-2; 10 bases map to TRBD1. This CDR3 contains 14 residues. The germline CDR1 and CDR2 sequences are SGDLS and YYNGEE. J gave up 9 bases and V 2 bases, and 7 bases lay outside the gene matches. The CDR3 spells CASSVSGTGASYTF. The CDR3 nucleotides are TGTGCCAGCAGCGTCTCCGGGACAGGGGCGAGCTACACCTTC.

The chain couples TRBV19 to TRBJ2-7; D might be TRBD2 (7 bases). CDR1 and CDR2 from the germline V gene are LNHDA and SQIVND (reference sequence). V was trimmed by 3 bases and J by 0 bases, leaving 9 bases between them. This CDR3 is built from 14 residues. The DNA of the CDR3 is TGTGCCAGTAGTATGGGGGGGCTCTCCTACGAGCAGTACTTC. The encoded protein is CASSMGGLSYEQYF.

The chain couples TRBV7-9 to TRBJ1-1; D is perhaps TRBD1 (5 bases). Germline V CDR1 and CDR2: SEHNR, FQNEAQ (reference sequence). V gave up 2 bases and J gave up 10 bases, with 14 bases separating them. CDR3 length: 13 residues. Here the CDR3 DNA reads TGTGCCAGCAGCTTATCATTAGGGGATGTAGCTTTCTTT. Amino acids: CASSLSLGDVAFF.

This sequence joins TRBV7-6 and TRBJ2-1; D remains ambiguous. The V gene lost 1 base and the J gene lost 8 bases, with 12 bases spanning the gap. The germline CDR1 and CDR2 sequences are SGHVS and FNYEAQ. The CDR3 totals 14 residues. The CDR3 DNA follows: TGTGCCAGCAGCTTAGACCCCAGCCTGGATGAGCAGTTCTTC. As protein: CASSLDPSLDEQFF.

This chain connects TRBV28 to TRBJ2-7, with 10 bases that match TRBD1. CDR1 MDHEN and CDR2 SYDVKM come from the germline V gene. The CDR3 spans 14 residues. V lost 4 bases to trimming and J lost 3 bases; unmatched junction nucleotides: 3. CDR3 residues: CASSWDRGGYEQYF. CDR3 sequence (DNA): TGTGCCAGCAGTTGGGACAGGGGAGGCTACGAGCAGTACTTC.

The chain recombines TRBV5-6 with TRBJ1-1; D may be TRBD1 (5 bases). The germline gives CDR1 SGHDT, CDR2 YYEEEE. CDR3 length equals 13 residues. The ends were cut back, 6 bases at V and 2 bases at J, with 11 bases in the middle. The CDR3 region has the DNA TGTGCCAGCACCCAAACAGGTAACACTGAAGCTTTCTTT. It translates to CASTQTGNTEAFF.

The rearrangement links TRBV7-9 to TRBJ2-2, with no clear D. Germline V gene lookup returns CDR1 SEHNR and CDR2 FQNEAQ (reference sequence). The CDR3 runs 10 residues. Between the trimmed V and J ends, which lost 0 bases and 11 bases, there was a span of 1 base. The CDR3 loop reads CASSLAELFF. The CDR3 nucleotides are TGTGCCAGCAGCTTAGCCGAGCTGTTTTTT.

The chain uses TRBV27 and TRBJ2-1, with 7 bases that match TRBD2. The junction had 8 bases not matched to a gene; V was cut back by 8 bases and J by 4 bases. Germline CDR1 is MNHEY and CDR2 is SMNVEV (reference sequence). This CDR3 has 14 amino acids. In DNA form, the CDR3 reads TGTGCCAGCGGGGGGGAACTTGGGTACAATGAGCAGTTCTTC. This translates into CASGGELGYNEQFF.

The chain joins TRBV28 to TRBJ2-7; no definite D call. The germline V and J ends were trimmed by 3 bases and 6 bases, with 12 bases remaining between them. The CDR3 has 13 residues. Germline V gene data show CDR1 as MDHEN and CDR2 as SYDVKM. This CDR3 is CASSFRLVGEQYF. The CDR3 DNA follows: TGTGCCAGCAGTTTTCGCCTCGTCGGCGAGCAGTACTTC.

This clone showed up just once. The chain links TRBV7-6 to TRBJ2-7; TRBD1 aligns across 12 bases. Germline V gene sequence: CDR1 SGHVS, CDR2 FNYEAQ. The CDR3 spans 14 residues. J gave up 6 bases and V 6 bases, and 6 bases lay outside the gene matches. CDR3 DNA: TGTGCCAGCAGAAAGGGACAGGGGGCCAGCGAGCAGTACTTC. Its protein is CASRKGQGASEQYF.

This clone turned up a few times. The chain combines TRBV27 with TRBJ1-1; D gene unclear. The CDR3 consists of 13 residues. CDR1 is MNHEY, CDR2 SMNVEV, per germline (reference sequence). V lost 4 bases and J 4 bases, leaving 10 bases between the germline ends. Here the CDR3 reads CASSYKYGTEAFF. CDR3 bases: TGTGCCAGCAGTTACAAGTACGGCACTGAAGCTTTCTTT.

The CDR3 sequence is CARKIPYQNTEAFF. The CDR3 DNA sequence: TGTGCCAGAAAGATACCTTACCAGAACACTGAAGCTTTCTTT. This chain joins TRBV2 and TRBJ1-1; no clear D. This CDR3 has 14 residues. The V gene's germline CDR1 is SNHLY and CDR2 FYNNEI. The V gene lost 9 bases and the J gene lost 1 base, with 15 bases spanning the gap.

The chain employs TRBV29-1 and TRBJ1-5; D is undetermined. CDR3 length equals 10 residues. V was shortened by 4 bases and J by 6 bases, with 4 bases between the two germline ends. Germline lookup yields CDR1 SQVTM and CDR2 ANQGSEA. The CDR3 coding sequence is TGCAGCGTTGTAAGTCAGCCCCAGCATTTT. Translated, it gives CSVVSQPQHF. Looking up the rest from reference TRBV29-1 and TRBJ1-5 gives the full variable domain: SAVISQKPSRDICQRGTSLTIQCQVDSQVTMMFWYRQQPGQSLTLIATANQGSEATYESGFVIDKFPISRPNLTFSTLTVSNMSPEDSSIYLCSVVSQPQHFGDGTRLSIL.

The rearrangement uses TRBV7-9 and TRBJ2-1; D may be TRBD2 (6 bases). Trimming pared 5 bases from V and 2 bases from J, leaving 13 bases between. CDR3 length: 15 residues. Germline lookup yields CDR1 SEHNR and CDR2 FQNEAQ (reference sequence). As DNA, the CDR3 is TGTGCCAGCAGCGCGACGGGAGTACCCTACAATGAGCAGTTCTTC. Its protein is CASSATGVPYNEQFF.

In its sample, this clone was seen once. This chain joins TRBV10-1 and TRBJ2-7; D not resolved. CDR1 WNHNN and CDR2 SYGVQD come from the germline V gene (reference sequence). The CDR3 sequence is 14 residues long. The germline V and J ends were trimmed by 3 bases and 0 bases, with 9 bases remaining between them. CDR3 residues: CASSDDLSSYEQYF. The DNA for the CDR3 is TGCGCCAGCAGTGACGACTTAAGCTCCTACGAGCAGTACTTC.

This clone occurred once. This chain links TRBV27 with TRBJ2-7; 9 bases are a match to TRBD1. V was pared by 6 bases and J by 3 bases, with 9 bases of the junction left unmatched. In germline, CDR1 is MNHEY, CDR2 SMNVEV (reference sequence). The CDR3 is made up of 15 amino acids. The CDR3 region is CASRGGQGGFYEQYF. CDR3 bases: TGTGCCAGCAGGGGGGGACAGGGCGGTTTCTACGAGCAGTACTTC.

CDR3 residues: CASSLLRGSYEQYF. For the CDR3, the DNA is TGTGCCAGCAGCTTACTCCGGGGATCCTACGAGCAGTACTTC. The rearrangement joins TRBV7-2 to TRBJ2-7; tentatively, D is TRBD2 (5 bases). The V and J ends lost 2 bases and 1 base respectively, with 9 bases between them. CDR1 is SGHTA and CDR2 is FQGNSA in the germline V gene. The CDR3 contains 14 residues.

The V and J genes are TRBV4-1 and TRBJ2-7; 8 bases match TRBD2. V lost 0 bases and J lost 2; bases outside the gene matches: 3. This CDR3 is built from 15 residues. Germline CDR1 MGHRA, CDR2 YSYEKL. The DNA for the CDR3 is TGCGCCAGCAGCCAAGATCGGGAGGGGACCTACGAGCAGTACTTC. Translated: CASSQDREGTYEQYF.

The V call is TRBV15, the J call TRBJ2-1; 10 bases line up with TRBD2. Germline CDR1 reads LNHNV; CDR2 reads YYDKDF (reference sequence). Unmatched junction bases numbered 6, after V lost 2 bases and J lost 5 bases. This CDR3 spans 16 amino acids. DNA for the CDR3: TGTGCCACCAGCAGATCCCGGACTAGCGGTGACAATGAGCAGTTCTTC. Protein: CATSRSRTSGDNEQFF.

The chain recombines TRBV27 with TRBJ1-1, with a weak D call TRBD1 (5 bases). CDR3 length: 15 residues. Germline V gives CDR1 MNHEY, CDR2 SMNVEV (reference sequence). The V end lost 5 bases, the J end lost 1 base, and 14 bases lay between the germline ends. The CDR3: CASSPWLGENTEAFF. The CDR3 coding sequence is TGTGCCAGCAGTCCCTGGCTGGGGGAGAACACTGAAGCTTTCTTT.

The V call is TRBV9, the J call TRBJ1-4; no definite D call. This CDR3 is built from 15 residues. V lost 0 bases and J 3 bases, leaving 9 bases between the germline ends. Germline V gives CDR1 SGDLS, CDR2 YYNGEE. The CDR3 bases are TGTGCCAGCAGCGTAGATGGTCAGGCTAATGAAAAACTGTTTTTT. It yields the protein CASSVDGQANEKLFF.

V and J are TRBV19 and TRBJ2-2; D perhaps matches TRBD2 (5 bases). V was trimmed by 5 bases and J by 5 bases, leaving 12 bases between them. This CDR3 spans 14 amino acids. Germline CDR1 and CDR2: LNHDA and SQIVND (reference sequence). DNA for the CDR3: TGTGCCAGTAGTCCACAGCGGCAAACCGGGGAGCTGTTTTTT. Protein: CASSPQRQTGELFF.